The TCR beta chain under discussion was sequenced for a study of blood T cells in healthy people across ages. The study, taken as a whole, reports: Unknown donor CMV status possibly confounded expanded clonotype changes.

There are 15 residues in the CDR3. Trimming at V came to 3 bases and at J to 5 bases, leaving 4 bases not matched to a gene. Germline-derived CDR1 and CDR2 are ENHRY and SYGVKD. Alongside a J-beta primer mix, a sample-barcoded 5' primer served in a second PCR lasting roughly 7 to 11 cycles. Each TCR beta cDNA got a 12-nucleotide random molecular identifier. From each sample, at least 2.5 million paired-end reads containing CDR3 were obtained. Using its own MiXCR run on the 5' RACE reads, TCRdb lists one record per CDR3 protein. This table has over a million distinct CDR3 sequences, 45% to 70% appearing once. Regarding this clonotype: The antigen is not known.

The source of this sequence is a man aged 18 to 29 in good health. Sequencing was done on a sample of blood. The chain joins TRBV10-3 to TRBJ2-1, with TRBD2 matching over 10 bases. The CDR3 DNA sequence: TGTGCCATCAGTGAAGGTAGCGGGGGGAACAATGAGCAGTTCTTC. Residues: CAISEGSGGNNEQFF.